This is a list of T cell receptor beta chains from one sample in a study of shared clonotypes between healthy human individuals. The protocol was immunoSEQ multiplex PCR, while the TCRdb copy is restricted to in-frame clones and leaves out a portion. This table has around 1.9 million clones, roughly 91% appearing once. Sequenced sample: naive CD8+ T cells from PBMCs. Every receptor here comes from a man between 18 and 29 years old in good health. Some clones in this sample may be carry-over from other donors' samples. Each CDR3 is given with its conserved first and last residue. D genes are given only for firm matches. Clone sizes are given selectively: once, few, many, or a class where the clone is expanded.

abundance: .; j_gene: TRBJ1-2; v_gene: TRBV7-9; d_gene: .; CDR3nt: TGTGCCCATTCTAAGTCTGGGGCGGATGGCTACACCTTC; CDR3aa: CAHSKSGADGYTF
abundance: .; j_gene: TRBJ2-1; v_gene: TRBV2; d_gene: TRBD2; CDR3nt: TGTGCCAGCAGTGGCAGGTGGGCTAGCGGGAGCCATGAGCAGTTCTTC; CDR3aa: CASSGRWASGSHEQFF
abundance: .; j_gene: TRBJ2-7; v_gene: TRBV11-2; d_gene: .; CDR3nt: TGTGCCAGCAGCCCAGATCGTTACAGGGAGGGAACCTACGAGCAGTACTTC; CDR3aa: CASSPDRYREGTYEQYF
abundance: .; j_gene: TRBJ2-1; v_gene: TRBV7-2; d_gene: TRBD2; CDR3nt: TGTGCCAGCAGCGATCATGTGGGACTAGCGGGTGAGCAGTTCTTC; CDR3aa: CASSDHVGLAGEQFF
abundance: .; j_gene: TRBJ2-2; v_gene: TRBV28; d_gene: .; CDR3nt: TGTGCCAGCAGTTCACCACGGGTCACCGGGGAGCTGTTTTTT; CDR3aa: CASSSPRVTGELFF
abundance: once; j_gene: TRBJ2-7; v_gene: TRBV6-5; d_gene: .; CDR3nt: TGTGCCAGCAGTTACGGGGAATTCTACGAGCAGTACTTC; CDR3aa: CASSYGEFYEQYF
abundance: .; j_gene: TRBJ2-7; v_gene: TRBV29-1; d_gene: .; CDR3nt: TGCAGCGTTGAAGATGGTTTCAGCACCTACGAGCAGTACTTC; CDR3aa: CSVEDGFSTYEQYF
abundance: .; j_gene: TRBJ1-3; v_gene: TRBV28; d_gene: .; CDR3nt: TGTGCCAGCAGTTCTACAGGGAGCTCTGGAAACACCATATATTTT; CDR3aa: CASSSTGSSGNTIYF
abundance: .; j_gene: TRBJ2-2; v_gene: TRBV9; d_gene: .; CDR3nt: TGTGCCAGCAGCGCCAACCCGGGGACGACGAAAAACACCGGGGAGCTGTTTTTT; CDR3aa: CASSANPGTTKNTGELFF
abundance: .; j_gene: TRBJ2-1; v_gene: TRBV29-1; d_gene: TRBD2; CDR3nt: TGCAGCGCACCTTCACGGGAGGAGGTCAATGAGCAGTTCTTC; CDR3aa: CSAPSREEVNEQFF
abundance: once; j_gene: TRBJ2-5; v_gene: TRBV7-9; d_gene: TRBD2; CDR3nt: TGTGCCAGCAGCTGGGGGACTAGTACGGAGTACTTC; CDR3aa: CASSWGTSTEYF
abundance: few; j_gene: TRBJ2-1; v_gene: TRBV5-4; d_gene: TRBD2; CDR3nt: TGTGCCAGCAGCTTGGGGACTAGCGGGAACAATGAGCAGTTCTTC; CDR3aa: CASSLGTSGNNEQFF
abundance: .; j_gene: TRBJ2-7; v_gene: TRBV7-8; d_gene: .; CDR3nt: TGTGCCAGCAGTACTGCAGGGGCCAGCTCCTACGAGCAGTACTTC; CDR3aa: CASSTAGASSYEQYF
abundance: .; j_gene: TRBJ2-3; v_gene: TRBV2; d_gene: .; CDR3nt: TGTGCCAGCAGTGGACGAACTACAGATACGCAGTATTTT; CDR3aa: CASSGRTTDTQYF
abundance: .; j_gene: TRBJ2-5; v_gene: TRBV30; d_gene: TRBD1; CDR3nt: TGTGCCTGGAGTCCGAGACAGGGGGCTTTGTTTGAGACCCAGTACTTC; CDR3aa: CAWSPRQGALFETQYF
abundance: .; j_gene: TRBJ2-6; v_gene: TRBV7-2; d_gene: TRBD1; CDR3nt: TGTGCCAGCAGTTACTCCCGGGACAGGTCGACAGGGGCCAACGTCCTGACTTTC; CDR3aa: CASSYSRDRSTGANVLTF
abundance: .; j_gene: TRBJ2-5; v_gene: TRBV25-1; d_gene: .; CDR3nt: TGTGCCAGCAGAGGGTTTCTGGAGACCCAGTACTTC; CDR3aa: CASRGFLETQYF
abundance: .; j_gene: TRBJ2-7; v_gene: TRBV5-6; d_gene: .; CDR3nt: TGTGCCAGCAGCTTGGTAACTAACGAGCAGTACTTC; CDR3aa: CASSLVTNEQYF
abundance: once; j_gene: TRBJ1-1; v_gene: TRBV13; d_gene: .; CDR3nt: TGTGCCAGCAGCAATTCAAGGTGGGACTCCTCTATTGAGAACACTGAAGCTTTCTTT; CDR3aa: CASSNSRWDSSIENTEAFF
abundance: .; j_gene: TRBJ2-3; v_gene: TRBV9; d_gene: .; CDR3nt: TGTGCCAGCAGCGACTCGGGGGCTGGCACAGATACGCAGTATTTT; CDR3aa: CASSDSGAGTDTQYF
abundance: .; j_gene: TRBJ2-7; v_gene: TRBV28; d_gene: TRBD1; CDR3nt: TGTGCCAGCAGTCCCAAGGACAGGGGGTATGAGGGATCGTACTACGAGCAGTACTTC; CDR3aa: CASSPKDRGYEGSYYEQYF
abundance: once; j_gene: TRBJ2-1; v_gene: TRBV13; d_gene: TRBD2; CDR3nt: TGTGCCAGCAGCTTAGTGAGTAGCGGGATCGATGAGCAGTTCTTC; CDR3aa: CASSLVSSGIDEQFF